These 5 T cell receptor beta chains were sequenced from one sample in a study of T cells in localized non-small cell lung cancer. TCRdb's copy holds only in-frame clones and misses some; the assay was immunoSEQ multiplex PCR. In the table there are 13,000 to 15,000 clones, about four fifths of which are singletons. Sequencing was performed on peripheral blood, taken before any cancer treatment. Receptors were obtained from a female donor older than 55 with stage I squamous cell lung carcinoma.

The gene calls are TRBV5-1 and TRBJ2-1; possible D gene TRBD2, 5 bases. The CDR3 contains 18 residues. The V gene lost 0 bases and the J gene lost 2 bases, with 18 bases spanning the gap. CDR1 and CDR2 (germline): SGHRS, YFSETQ. The CDR3: CASSLGRGLAGPYNEQFF. DNA for the CDR3: TGCGCCAGCAGCTTGGGCCGTGGGCTAGCAGGTCCCTACAATGAGCAGTTCTTC.

This chain joins TRBV7-2 and TRBJ2-1, with 8 bases lining up with TRBD1. The germline gives CDR1 SGHTA, CDR2 FQGNSA. There are 14 residues in the CDR3. J gave up 14 bases and V 5 bases, and 14 bases lay outside the gene matches. CDR3: CASSRGDRPSGEFF. In DNA, the CDR3 is TGTGCCAGCAGCCGCGGGGACAGGCCCTCCGGGGAGTTCTTC. The full variable domain, with the rest looked up from reference TRBV7-2 and TRBJ2-1, is GAGVSQSPSNKVTEKGKDVELRCDPISGHTALYWYRQSLGQGLEFLIYFQGNSAPDKSGLPSDRFSAERTGGSVSTLTIQRTQQEDSAVYLCASSRGDRPSGEFFGPGTRLTVL.

This rearrangement joins TRBV10-3 to TRBJ2-2, with TRBD2 as a possible D gene (7 bases). Trimming removed 4 bases from V and 6 bases from J, with 12 bases in between. CDR3 length: 14 residues. CDR1 and CDR2 (germline): ENHRY, SYGVKD. The CDR3 nucleotides are TGTGCCATCAGTGGAACGGGGGGCCCCGGGGAGCTGTTTTTT. Translation: CAISGTGGPGELFF.

The chain recombines TRBV15 with TRBJ2-1; 8 bases agree with TRBD2. Unmatched junction bases numbered 2, after V lost 1 base and J lost 9 bases. CDR1 and CDR2 (germline): LNHNV, YYDKDF (reference sequence). The CDR3 runs 13 residues. CDR3 sequence (DNA): TGTGCCACCAGCAGAGGACTAGCGTCTGAGCAGTTCTTC. Its translation is CATSRGLASEQFF.

The rearrangement uses TRBV11-3 and TRBJ2-3; 9 bases fit TRBD2. The V gene's germline CDR1 is SGHNT and CDR2 YENEEA. There are 15 residues in the CDR3. Losses at the gene ends were 3 bases for V and 0 bases for J; bases not matched to a gene: 1. CDR3 residues: CASSFTSGSTDTQYF. In DNA form, the CDR3 reads TGTGCCAGCAGCTTTACTAGCGGGAGCACAGATACGCAGTATTTT. Combining the CDR3 with reference TRBV11-3 and TRBJ2-3 gives the whole variable domain EAGVVQSPRYKIIEKKQPVAFWCNPISGHNTLYWYLQNLGQGPELLIRYENEEAVDDSQLPKDRFSAERLKGVDSTLKIQPAELGDSAVYLCASSFTSGSTDTQYFGPGTRLTVL.